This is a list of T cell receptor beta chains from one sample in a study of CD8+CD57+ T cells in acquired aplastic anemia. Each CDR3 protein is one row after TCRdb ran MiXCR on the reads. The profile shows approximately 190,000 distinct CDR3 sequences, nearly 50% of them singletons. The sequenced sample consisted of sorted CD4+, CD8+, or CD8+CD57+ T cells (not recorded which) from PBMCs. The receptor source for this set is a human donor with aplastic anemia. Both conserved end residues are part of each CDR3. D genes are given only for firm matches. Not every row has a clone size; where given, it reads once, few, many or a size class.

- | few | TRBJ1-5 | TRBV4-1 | TGCGCCAGCAGCCAAATCCCCCGAAATCGAGGCGAGCCCCAGCATTTT | CASSQIPRNRGEPQHF
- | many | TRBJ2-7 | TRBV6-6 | TGTGCCAGCAGTAACTCGGGCCCCCACAACGAGCAGTACTTC | CASSNSGPHNEQYF
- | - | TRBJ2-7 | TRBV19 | TGTGCCAGTAGCCTAACGTCGGGGCTCAACGAGCAGTACTTC | CASSLTSGLNEQYF
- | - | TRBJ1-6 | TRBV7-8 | TGTGCCAGCAGAGGGGCTTCCGCCTCACCCCTCCACTTT | CASRGASASPLHF
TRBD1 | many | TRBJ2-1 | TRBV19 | TGTGCCAGTACCTCGGGACAGGGATCCTACAATGAGCAGTTCTTC | CASTSGQGSYNEQFF
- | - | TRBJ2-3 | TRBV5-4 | TGTGCCAGCAGTAAATGGACAGATACGCAGTATTTT | CASSKWTDTQYF
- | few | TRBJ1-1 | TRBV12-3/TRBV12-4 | TGTGCCAGCACCTGGACTATGGGGGATAAAGCTTTCTTT | CASTWTMGDKAFF
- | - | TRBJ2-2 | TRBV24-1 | TGTGCCACCAGTGATCCCGCATTACACACCGGGGAGCTGTTTTTT | CATSDPALHTGELFF
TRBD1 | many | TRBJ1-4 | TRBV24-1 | TGTGCCACCAGTGACCCCGACAGGGGGCTGGAAAAACTGTTTTTT | CATSDPDRGLEKLFF
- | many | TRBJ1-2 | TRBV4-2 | TGTGCCAGCAGCGCAGACGGGGTGGACTATGGCTACACCTTC | CASSADGVDYGYTF
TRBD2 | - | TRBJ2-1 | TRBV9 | TGTGCTAGCAGCCTCACTAGCGGGACATGCAATGAGCAGTTCTTC | CASSLTSGTCNEQFF
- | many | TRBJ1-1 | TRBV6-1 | TGTGCCAGCAGTCTGTTAATGAACACTGAAGCTTTCTTT | CASSLLMNTEAFF
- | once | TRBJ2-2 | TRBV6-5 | TGTGCCAGCAGTTGGGGTGGGGGACTGGCCGGGGAGCTGTTTTTT | CASSWGGGLAGELFF
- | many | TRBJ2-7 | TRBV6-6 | TGTGCCAGCAGTTACTCGAGCCGAGCAGGCCTCTACGAGCAGTACTTC | CASSYSSRAGLYEQYF
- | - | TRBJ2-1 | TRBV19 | TGTGCCAGTAGTATACCTCCTATCAGATCCTACAATGAGCAGTTCTTC | CASSIPPIRSYNEQFF
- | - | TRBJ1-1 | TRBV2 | TGTGCCAGCAGTGGAGAGGGATGGAACACTGAAGCTTTCTTT | CASSGEGWNTEAFF
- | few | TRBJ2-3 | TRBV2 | TGTGCCAGCAGTGAGGTCCTCGGTACGCAGTATTTT | CASSEVLGTQYF
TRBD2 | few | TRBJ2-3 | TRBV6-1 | TGTGCCAGCAGTGAGACTAGCGGGAGGTTGTATACGCAGTATTTT | CASSETSGRLYTQYF
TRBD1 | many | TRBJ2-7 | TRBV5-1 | TGCGCCAGCAGAATACTTGGAGACAGGGGGACCTACGAGCAGTACTTC | CASRILGDRGTYEQYF
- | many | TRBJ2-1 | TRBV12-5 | TGTGCTAGTGGTGGACACTACAATGAGCAGTTCTTC | CASGGHYNEQFF
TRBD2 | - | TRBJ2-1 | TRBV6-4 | TGTGCCAGCAGTGACGTAGCGGGGGGGCTCAATGAGCAGTTCTTC | CASSDVAGGLNEQFF
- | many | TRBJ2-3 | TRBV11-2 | TGTGCCAGCAGCCCGGTGGGCCCGGGCACAGATACGCAGTATTTT | CASSPVGPGTDTQYF
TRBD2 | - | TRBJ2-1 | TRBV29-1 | TGCAGCGTTGGGGCAGCGGGGTTTCCCTACAATGAGCAGTTCTTC | CSVGAAGFPYNEQFF
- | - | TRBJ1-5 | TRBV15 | TGTGCCACCAGCGTTGTATTGGGGGATGGCAATCAGCCCCAGCATTTT | CATSVVLGDGNQPQHF
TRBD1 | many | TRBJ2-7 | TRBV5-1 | TGCGCCAGCAGCTCAGGGACAGGATCCTACGAGCAGTACTTC | CASSSGTGSYEQYF
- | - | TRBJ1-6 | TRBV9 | TGTGCCAGCAGCGTAGGGGGGGAGACATCACCCCTCCACTTT | CASSVGGETSPLHF
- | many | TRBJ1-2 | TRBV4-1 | TGCGCCAGCAGCCGGCCGGGGTCCCTTAACTATGGCTACACCTTC | CASSRPGSLNYGYTF
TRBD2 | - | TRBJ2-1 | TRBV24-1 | TGTGCCACCAGTGAGTCTAGCGGGGGGGCCTACAATGAGCAGTTCTTC | CATSESSGGAYNEQFF
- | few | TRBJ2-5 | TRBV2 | TGTGCCAGCAGTGAATGGCCCAGTGGAGAGACCCAGTACTTC | CASSEWPSGETQYF
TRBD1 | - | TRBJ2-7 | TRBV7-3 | TGTGCCAGCAGCCCCACCCCGGGACAGGGGAAGCAGTACTTC | CASSPTPGQGKQYF
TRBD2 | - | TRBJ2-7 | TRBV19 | TGTGCCAGTAGTCAGACTAGCGGGGGATACGAGCAGTACTTC | CASSQTSGGYEQYF
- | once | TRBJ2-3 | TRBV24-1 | TGTGCCACCAGTGATTCGACACTAGGCACAGATACGCAGTATTTT | CATSDSTLGTDTQYF
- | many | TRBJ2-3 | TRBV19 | TGTGCCAGTAGCCCCACAGCAGATACGCAGTATTTT | CASSPTADTQYF
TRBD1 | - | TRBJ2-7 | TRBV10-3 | TGTGCCATCAGTGAGTTGGGACAGGGATCGTTCGAGCAGTACTTC | CAISELGQGSFEQYF
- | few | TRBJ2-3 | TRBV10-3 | TGTGCCTCCGACTCCACAGATACGCAGTATTTT | CASDSTDTQYF
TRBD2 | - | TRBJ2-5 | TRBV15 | TGTGCCACCTATCTCGCGGGAGTAGGGAGTCAAGAGACCCAGTACTTC | CATYLAGVGSQETQYF